This entry is about one TCR beta chain. The antigen remains undetermined. This may arise from a read error, as a much more abundant clone is one base away. The ends were cut back, 6 bases at V and 4 bases at J, with 16 bases in the middle. The germline CDR1 and CDR2 sequences are MNHEY and SVGAGI. The CDR3 runs to 14 residues. The library came from three nested PCR rounds adapted from ARM-PCR protocols. TCRdb reprocessed the multiplex PCR reads with MiXCR, giving one entry per CDR3 protein. The table includes some 78,000 distinct CDR3 sequences, around 80% detected once. These data are taken from a study of tumor and adjacent non-tumor tissue in lung cancer. At the level of the study: There were roughly 11 adenocarcinoma, a couple of squamous cell carcinoma and 1 small cell lung cancer cases.

Whole-study results and caveats: Tumor repertoires had a smaller top 100 clone share than normal lung. TCR diversity was significantly greater in tumor than normal lung tissue.

RNA was extracted from bulk tissue without any cell sorting. This clonotype was sampled from a woman aged 45-60 years with non-small cell lung cancer. The V call is TRBV6-5, the J call TRBJ2-7, with D maybe TRBD2 (6 bases). Material: lung tumor tissue. CDR3 bases: TGTGCCAGCAGGCGGACTAACGGGAGTTACGAGCAGTACTTC. Its translation is CASRRTNGSYEQYF.